These T cell receptor beta chains were read from a single sample in a study of shared clonotypes between healthy human individuals. Measured with immunoSEQ multiplex PCR; TCRdb has only the in-frame clones, and not every one. This sample has 2 million to 2.5 million clones; 80% to 95% occur once, and the top ten carry around 0.37%. Sequenced sample: naive CD4+ T cells from PBMCs. All receptors come from a man aged 18 to 30 in good health. Some clones in this sample may be carry-over from other donors' samples. The CDR3 runs from the conserved cysteine through the conserved F or W. D genes are given only for firm matches. Where a row states a size, it is once, few, many or the class of an expanded clone; other rows omit it.

size	V	D	J	DNA	CDR3
-	TRBV28	-	TRBJ2-5	TGTGCCAGCAGCAGGGTGGGAGAGGAGACCCAGTACTTC	CASSRVGEETQYF
once	TRBV19	TRBD1	TRBJ1-5	TGTGCCAGTAGTTATGGACAGGTCAGTTGGCAGCCCCAGCATTTT	CASSYGQVSWQPQHF
-	TRBV25-1	-	TRBJ1-2	TGTGCCAGCAGCCCTAGAGGTGCGTACTATGGCTACACCTTC	CASSPRGAYYGYTF
-	TRBV10-3	TRBD1	TRBJ2-7	TGTGCCATCAGTGACCCGAGACAGGGGGCGCGGGAGCAGTACTTC	CAISDPRQGAREQYF
-	TRBV28	-	TRBJ1-1	TGTGCCAGCAGTTCCCGACCGCGATTAGGGAATCCTGAAGCTTTCTTT	CASSSRPRLGNPEAFF
-	TRBV7-2	-	TRBJ2-5	TGTGCCAGCAGCTTAGCACCCGGTGGCAAGACCCAGTACTTC	CASSLAPGGKTQYF
once	TRBV10-3	TRBD1	TRBJ2-7	TGTGCCATCAGGGGACAGGGCTTCGGGAACGAGCAGTACTTC	CAIRGQGFGNEQYF
-	TRBV7-9	-	TRBJ2-7	TGTGCCAGCAGCGTCGGTAATTCCGGGCTGAGCTCCTACGAGCAGTACTTC	CASSVGNSGLSSYEQYF
-	TRBV5-1	-	TRBJ2-1	TGCGCCAGCAGCAGTACAGCGAACAATGAGCAGTTCTTC	CASSSTANNEQFF
-	TRBV18	-	TRBJ2-7	TGTGCCAGCTCACCAGAACAGGGCAATTACGAGCAGTACTTC	CASSPEQGNYEQYF
-	TRBV11-3	-	TRBJ2-2	TGTGCCAGCAGCTTCGGCGGGACATTGGGCGGGGAGCTGTTTTTT	CASSFGGTLGGELFF
-	TRBV5-4	-	TRBJ2-2	TGTGCCAGCAGCTTGAAGGCGACCAGAAAAACCGGGGAGCTGTTTTTT	CASSLKATRKTGELFF
-	TRBV7-3	TRBD2	TRBJ2-1	TGTGCCAGCAGCCCTTTTAGCGGGAGGGCCAACAATGAGCAGTTCTTC	CASSPFSGRANNEQFF
-	TRBV28	TRBD1	TRBJ1-1	TGTGCCAGCAGGACAGGGGGGGTGAGCACTGAAGCTTTCTTT	CASRTGGVSTEAFF
-	TRBV6-1	TRBD1	TRBJ1-1	TGTGCCAGCAGTCTCGAGACAGGGGCGTTCACTGAAGCTTTCTTT	CASSLETGAFTEAFF
-	TRBV5-6	TRBD2	TRBJ2-1	TGTGCCAGCTTCATCCGACTAGCGGGAGGCCTTTATACCTACAATGAGCAGTTCTTC	CASFIRLAGGLYTYNEQFF
-	TRBV11-3	TRBD1	TRBJ2-7	TGTGCCAGCAGCTTAGATGGGACAGGTTACGAGCAGTACTTC	CASSLDGTGYEQYF
-	TRBV5-4	-	TRBJ2-7	TGTGCCAGCAGCTCGTACTCCGGGACTCAGCAGTACTTC	CASSSYSGTQQYF
few	TRBV4-2	-	TRBJ1-5	TGTGCCAGCAGCCAAGATTATATGGGGTTAGGAGGCAATCAGCCCCAGCATTTT	CASSQDYMGLGGNQPQHF
-	TRBV14	-	TRBJ2-1	TGTGCCAGCAGCCAAGCGGGGCTAGCGAGCAATGAGCAGTTCTTC	CASSQAGLASNEQFF
-	TRBV11-2	-	TRBJ2-2	TGTGCCAGCAGCCCCGCGAGAGGTTTTACCGGGGAGCTGTTTTTT	CASSPARGFTGELFF